The clone carrying this T cell receptor (beta chain) was observed at least ten times. As yet, its antigen is unknown. One entry per CDR3 protein results from TCRdb running MiXCR on the reads. In the table there are roughly 300,000 distinct CDR3 sequences, over 7.5% of which are singletons. The data belong to a study of T cell repertoires in cytomegalovirus infection. The overall study: Carrying CMV and the relevant HLA type showed in public TCR beta signatures. Regarding the study as a whole: HLA-C-restricted CMV clonotypes gave the most frequent clonotype in two of eight donors. Individuals carrying CMV plus the relevant HLA were identified by cumulative frequency of public TCR beta families.

Germline V gene data show CDR1 as SGDLS and CDR2 as YYNGEE. The CDR3 length is 13 residues. Between the trimmed V and J ends, which lost 5 bases and 3 bases, there was a span of 12 bases. This receptor was obtained from a human donor in good health (CMV status not recorded). Some clones in this sample may be carry-over from other donors' samples. What was sequenced was PBMCs. The V and J genes are TRBV9 and TRBJ2-7, with D hard to call. CDR3 protein: CASSPQQNYEQYF. For the CDR3, the DNA is TGTGCCAGCAGTCCGCAACAGAACTACGAGCAGTACTTC.